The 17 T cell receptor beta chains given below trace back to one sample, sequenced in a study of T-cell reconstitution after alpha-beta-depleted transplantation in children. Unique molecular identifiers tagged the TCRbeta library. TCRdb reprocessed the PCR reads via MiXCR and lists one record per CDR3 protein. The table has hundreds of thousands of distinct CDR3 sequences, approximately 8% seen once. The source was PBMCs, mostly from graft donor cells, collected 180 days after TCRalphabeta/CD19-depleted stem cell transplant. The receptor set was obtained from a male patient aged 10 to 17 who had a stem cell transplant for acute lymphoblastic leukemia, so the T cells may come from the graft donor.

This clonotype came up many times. The CDR3 nucleotides read TGTGCCAGCAGCTTAGCGACAGGGGGGAACTACGAGCAGTACTTC. Residues: CASSLATGGNYEQYF. This chain connects TRBV7-6 to TRBJ2-7, with 9 bases fitting TRBD1. The CDR3 spans 15 residues. The trim removed 0 bases at V and 3 bases at J, leaving 3 bases unmatched. CDR1 SGHVS and CDR2 FNYEAQ come from the germline V gene.

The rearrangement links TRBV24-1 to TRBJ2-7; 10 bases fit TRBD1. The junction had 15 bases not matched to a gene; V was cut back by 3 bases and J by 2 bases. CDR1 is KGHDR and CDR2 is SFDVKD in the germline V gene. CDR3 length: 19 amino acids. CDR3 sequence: CATSDLSPDRGGSTYEQYF. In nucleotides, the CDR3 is TGTGCCACCAGTGATCTCTCGCCGGACAGGGGGGGGTCCACCTACGAGCAGTACTTC.

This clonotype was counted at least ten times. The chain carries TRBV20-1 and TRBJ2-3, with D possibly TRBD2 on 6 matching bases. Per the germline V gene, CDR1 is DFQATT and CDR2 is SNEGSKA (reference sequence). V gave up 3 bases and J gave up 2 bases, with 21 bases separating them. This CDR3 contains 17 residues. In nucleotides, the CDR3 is TGCAGTGCTAGGCCCAACCCATCTAGCGACCTCACAGATACGCAGTATTTT. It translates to CSARPNPSSDLTDTQYF.

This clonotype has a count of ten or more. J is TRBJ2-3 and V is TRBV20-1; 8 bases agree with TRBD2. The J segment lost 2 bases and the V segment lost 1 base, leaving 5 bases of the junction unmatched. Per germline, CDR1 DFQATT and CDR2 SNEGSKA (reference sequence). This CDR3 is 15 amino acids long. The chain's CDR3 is CSARAEAGATDTQYF. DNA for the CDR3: TGCAGTGCTAGAGCAGAAGCGGGGGCCACAGATACGCAGTATTTT.

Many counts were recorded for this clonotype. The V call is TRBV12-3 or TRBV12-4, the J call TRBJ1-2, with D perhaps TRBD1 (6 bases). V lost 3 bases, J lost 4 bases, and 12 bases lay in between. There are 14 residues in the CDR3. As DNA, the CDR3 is TGTGCCAGCAGTTTGCCAGGGGTTGGCTATGGCTACACCTTC. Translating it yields CASSLPGVGYGYTF.

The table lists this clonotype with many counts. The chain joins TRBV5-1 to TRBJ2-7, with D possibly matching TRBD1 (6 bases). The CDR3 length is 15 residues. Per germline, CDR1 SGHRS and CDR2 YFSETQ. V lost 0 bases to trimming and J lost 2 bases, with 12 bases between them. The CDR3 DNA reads TGCGCCAGCAGCTTGGTACCGGACAGTACCTACGAGCAGTACTTC. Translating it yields CASSLVPDSTYEQYF.

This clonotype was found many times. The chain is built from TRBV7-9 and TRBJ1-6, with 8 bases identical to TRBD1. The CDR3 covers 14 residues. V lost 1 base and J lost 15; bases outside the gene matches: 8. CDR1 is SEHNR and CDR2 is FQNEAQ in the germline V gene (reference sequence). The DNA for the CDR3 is TGTGCCAGCAGCTTAGGACAGGGGAAGATACTCCTCCACTTT. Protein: CASSLGQGKILLHF.

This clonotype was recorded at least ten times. CDR3 in DNA: TGTGCCAGCAGTTTAGGTGGCAGTGCTAATCAGCCCCAGCATTTT. Translated, it gives CASSLGGSANQPQHF. V is TRBV12-3 or TRBV12-4 and J is TRBJ1-5; no definite D call. The CDR3 length is 15 residues. V shed 1 base and J shed 4 bases, with 11 bases lying between them.

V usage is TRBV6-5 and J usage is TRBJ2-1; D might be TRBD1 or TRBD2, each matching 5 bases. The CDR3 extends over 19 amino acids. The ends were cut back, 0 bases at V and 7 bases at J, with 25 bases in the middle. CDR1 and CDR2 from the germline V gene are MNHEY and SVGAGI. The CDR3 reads CASSYSEPRRGVGLNEQFF. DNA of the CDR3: TGTGCCAGCAGTTACTCAGAACCAAGAAGGGGAGTTGGTTTGAATGAGCAGTTCTTC.

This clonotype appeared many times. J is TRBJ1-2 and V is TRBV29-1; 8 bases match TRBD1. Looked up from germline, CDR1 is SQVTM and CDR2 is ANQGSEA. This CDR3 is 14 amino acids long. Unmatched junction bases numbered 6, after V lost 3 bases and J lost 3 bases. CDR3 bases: TGCAGCGTTGAGAGATCCAGGGGGCACTATGGCTACACCTTC. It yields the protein CSVERSRGHYGYTF.

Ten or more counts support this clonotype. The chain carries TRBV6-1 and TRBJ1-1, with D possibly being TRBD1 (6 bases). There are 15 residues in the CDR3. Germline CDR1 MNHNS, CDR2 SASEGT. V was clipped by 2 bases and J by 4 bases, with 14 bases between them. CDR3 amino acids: CASSEPGGGGTEAFF. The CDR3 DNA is TGTGCCAGCAGTGAACCGGGAGGGGGAGGCACTGAAGCTTTCTTT.

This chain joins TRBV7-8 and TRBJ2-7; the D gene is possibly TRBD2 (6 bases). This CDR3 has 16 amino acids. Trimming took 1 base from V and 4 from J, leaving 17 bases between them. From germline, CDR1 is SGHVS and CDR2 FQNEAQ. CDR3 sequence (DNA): TGTGCCAGCAGCTTAGATAGACTCTCGGGGGTATACGAGCAGTACTTC. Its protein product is CASSLDRLSGVYEQYF.

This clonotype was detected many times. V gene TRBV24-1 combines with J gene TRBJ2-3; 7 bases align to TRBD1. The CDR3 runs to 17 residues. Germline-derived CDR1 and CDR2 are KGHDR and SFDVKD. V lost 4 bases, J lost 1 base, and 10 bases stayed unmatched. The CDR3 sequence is CATSETRTGLRTDTQYF. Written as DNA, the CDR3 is TGTGCCACCAGTGAGACCCGGACAGGCCTACGCACAGATACGCAGTATTTT.

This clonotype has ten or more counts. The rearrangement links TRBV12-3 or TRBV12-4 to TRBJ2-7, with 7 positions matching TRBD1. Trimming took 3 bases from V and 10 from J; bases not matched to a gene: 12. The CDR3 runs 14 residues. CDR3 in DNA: TGTGCCAGCAGTTTCGCCCCGACAGGGTTGGAACAGTACTTC. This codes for CASSFAPTGLEQYF.

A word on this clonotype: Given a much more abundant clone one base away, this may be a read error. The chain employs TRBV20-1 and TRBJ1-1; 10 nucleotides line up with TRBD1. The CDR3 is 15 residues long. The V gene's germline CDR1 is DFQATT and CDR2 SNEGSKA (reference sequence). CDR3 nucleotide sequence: TGCAGTGGTAGACTTGGGACAGGGGTATTGACTGAAGCTTTCTTT. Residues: CSGRLGTGVLTEAFF.

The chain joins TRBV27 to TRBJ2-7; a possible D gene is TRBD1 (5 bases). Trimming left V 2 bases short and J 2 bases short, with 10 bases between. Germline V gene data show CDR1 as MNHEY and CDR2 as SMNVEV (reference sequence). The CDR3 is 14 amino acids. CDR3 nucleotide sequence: TGTGCCAGCAGTTTAAAGGGGCCTCCCTACGAGCAGTACTTC. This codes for CASSLKGPPYEQYF.

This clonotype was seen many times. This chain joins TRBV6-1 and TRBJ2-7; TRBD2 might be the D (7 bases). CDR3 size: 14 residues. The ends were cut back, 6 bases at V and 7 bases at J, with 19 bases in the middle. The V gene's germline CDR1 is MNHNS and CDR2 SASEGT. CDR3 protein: CASRLGGPLDEQYF. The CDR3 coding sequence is TGTGCCAGCAGGCTGGGGGGGCCCTTGGATGAGCAGTACTTC.